This TCR beta chain is drawn from a study of Graves' ophthalmopathy and Graves' hyperthyroidism listed by TCRdb under 2018. About the investigation overall: Peripheral blood was collected before any treatment was given, at the time of initial diagnosis. TCR beta repertoire signatures were used to distinguish Graves' ophthalmopathy from Graves' hyperthyroidism and to predict progression to ophthalmopathy. In total, 135 blood samples were TCR-sequenced: 43 ophthalmopathy, roughly 80 hyperthyroidism and roughly 17 hyperthyroidism-to-ophthalmopathy patients. A discovery set of 90 to 100 patients (43 ophthalmopathy, around 57 stable hyperthyroidism) was enrolled to explore V-J signatures distinguishing ophthalmopathy from hyperthyroidism. The independent validation cohort included 18 to 20 hyperthyroidism patients plus 17 patients who later progressed from hyperthyroidism to ophthalmopathy. In five or six hyperthyroidism patients, the T-cell repertoire of thyroid tissue was compared with the T-cell repertoire of blood. After sampling, hyperthyroidism patients received methimazole starting at 30 mg daily, and ophthalmopathy patients received high-dose intravenous methylprednisolone. Results the study describes overall, beyond this receptor: In cross-validation, the 13-signature model distinguished ophthalmopathy from stable hyperthyroidism with approximately 90% sensitivity and about 81% specificity, while in the test set the corresponding values were about 79% and 69%. In validation, the model predicted ophthalmopathy progression with roughly 68% sensitivity and roughly 72% specificity; about a dozen predicted patients were CT-confirmed with GO in a median of around 6 months. No statistical method was used to set the sample size in advance, and the investigators knew which group each participant was assigned to. Among expanded thyroid clonotypes with frequency above 0.001, most also showed up in blood, which suggests that blood repertoires may reflect the thyroid immune response.

As to this clonotype: The antigen it recognizes is unknown. No quality values exist for individual bases; no much larger clone is one base distant.

Ophthalmopathy patients had moderately to severely active disease, Clinical Activity Score of at least 3, NOSPECS grade of at least 4, and disease duration under 3 months. Patients with other autoimmune diseases, uncontrolled infections, pregnancy or lactation were excluded. Clinical symptoms, serum thyroxine, TRAb, thyroid ultrasound and orbital computed tomography formed the basis of the diagnosis. PBMCs were isolated from 8 to 10 ml of fresh peripheral blood by Ficoll-Paque density gradient centrifugation. Total RNA was extracted using Trizol reagent, and RNA quality was checked on an Agilent 2100 Bioanalyzer. Germline trimming amounts to 5 bases on V and 8 bases on J, with 17 as the count of junction bases outside the gene matches. Inclusive of the bounding cysteine and phenylalanine, the CDR3 is 18 residues long. Solely the CDR3 DNA is kept, with 54 bases framed from the first base. Reading the germline V gene gives CDR1 MGHDK and CDR2 SYGVNS.

TCR beta CDR3 regions were amplified from RNA transcripts for repertoire sequencing. A first-round RT-PCR used HTBI primers with the Qiagen OneStep RT-PCR kit, followed by a second-round multiplex PCR, size selection and purification. Sequencing of the libraries was carried out on an Illumina HiSeq2000 in paired-end mode with 100 bp reads. From the authors' description of their analysis: SOAPnuke was used for read processing, and reads with adapters, uncalled bases, a mean Phred below 15, or no exact constant-primer or identifier match were discarded. COPE v1.2.5 was used to merge high-quality paired reads. Each unique nucleotide sequence was treated as a clonotype, and MiTCR v1.1 was used to align the clonotypes to the IMGT TRB V, D and J references. Analysis was restricted to V-J combinations with a frequency above 0.0001, which covered roughly 99% of repertoires. For each V-J combination, a TCR clonal expansion and chaos score was defined as the ratio of F50 clonal expansion to chaos observed in the TCRdist matrix. Features were reduced by Welch's t-statistics and random forest to roughly 14 V-J combinations, which fed a naive Bayes classifier. Thyroid-blood repertoire similarity was quantified with the Morisita-Horn index. TCRdb took the public reads, trimmed them with fastp at Q25, ran MiXCR for clone calling and kept in-frame beta chains. Duplicate CDR3 protein sequences are folded into a single record with the most common DNA and genes. TCRdb's processing, not the authors' own work, is the source of the V and J calls. The table for this sample lists roughly 50,000 distinct CDR3 sequences; roughly 47% of them were counted only once. The ten most abundant clones make up 4.5% to 5% of the sample.

The TCR was taken from an adult woman with Graves' ophthalmopathy. Sample: peripheral blood. The V and J genes are TRBV25-1 and TRBJ2-1; the central 11 bases match TRBD2. The CDR3 has the sequence CASSPQSPSSGRNYEQFF. Here is the DNA: TGTGCCAGCAGTCCCCAATCCCCGTCTAGCGGGAGGAATTATGAGCAGTTCTTC.